The rows below give T cell receptor beta chains drawn from one sample of a study of post-analysis software for immune sequencing data. Each CDR3 protein gets one entry after TCRdb re-called the PCR reads with MiXCR. The table lists approximately 730,000 distinct CDR3 sequences, more than 45% of them singletons, with roughly 4.9% in the top ten. What was sequenced was blood. The receptors were sampled from a girl aged 5 to 17 with multiple sclerosis. Each CDR3 is given with its conserved first and last residue. The D gene is left open where the match is weak. Not every row has a clone size; where given, it reads once, few, many or a size class.

TRBJ2-7	NA	TRBV30	TRBD1	CAWSVGGTGYEQYF	TGTGCCTGGAGTGTAGGAGGGACAGGCTACGAGCAGTACTTC
TRBJ1-6	NA	TRBV7-9	NA	CASRSPDPNSPLHF	TGTGCCAGCAGATCCCCGGACCCAAATTCACCCCTCCACTTT
TRBJ2-3	NA	TRBV29-1	NA	CSVEGGSGGTDTQYF	TGCAGCGTTGAAGGTGGTTCGGGAGGCACAGATACGCAGTATTTT
TRBJ1-1	few	TRBV5-8	TRBD1	CASSLVAGTGDTEAFF	TGTGCCAGCAGCTTAGTCGCCGGGACAGGGGATACTGAAGCTTTCTTT
TRBJ2-3	NA	TRBV29-1	TRBD2	CSVMTSGSPSTDTQYF	TGCAGCGTTATGACTAGCGGGAGCCCGAGCACAGATACGCAGTATTTT
TRBJ2-7	NA	TRBV9	NA	CASSGGGTPYEQYF	TGTGCCAGCAGCGGAGGGGGGACTCCTTACGAGCAGTACTTC
TRBJ2-3	many	TRBV9	NA	CASSGSPKLLPTDTQYF	TGTGCCAGCAGCGGCTCCCCGAAGTTACTCCCCACAGATACGCAGTATTTT
TRBJ2-7	few	TRBV6-5	NA	CASSYSSLGGLGEQYF	TGTGCCAGCAGTTACTCATCGTTGGGCGGGTTAGGCGAGCAGTACTTC
TRBJ2-7	NA	TRBV12-3/TRBV12-4	TRBD2	CASSLGSSGFLQYF	TGTGCCAGCAGTTTAGGGTCTAGCGGTTTTCTGCAGTACTTC
TRBJ1-1	few	TRBV4-3	TRBD1	CASSQDTGQGGTEAFF	TGCGCCAGCAGCCAAGATACGGGACAGGGGGGCACTGAAGCTTTCTTT